Sequencing of this T cell receptor (beta chain) was carried out in a study of human T cells and chemical hapten exposure (dated by TCRdb to the early 2020s). Background for the entire study: For sensitization, 2% DPC in acetone was applied to an approximately 2 cm by approximately 2 cm area of upper inner arm skin. Throughout the approximately 24-week study period, patients were also given weekly therapeutic DPC doses on the scalp. Patch tests used Finn chambers with 0.01% DPC on the upper back, scored after 6 days by International Contact Dermatitis Research Group standards. Alopecia areata with under or over 50% scalp involvement, alopecia totalis and alopecia universalis were represented in the patient cohort, which was mostly female. Libraries were combined into a pool for sequencing, and differences in TCR yield between samples came mainly from small differences in library volumes within the pool. This study followed changes in the peripheral blood TCR repertoire in vivo during primary and secondary sensitization of alopecia patients to the hapten diphenylcyclopropenone (DPC). Blood was sampled from patients pre-sensitization (week 0) and at 2, 6 and about 24 weeks after DPC sensitization. Roughly 30 alopecia patients provided blood for TCR sequencing at one to four time points (pre-sensitization, 2, 6 and 24 weeks).

The paper as a whole reports these results and caveats: Significantly more large CDR3 similarity clusters were formed by expanded TCRs than by pre-sensitization or healthy control sets, consistent with antigen-driven responses. Repeated subsampling changed both the strength of the expansion versus patch-test correlation and the threshold at which that correlation became significant. Patch test score correlated positively with the number of PT1 expanded TCRs, reaching significance at thresholds 8, 16 and 32 but not at 4. All patients had alopecia, a presumed autoimmune disease, so their immune response might differ from that of healthy individuals. DPC sensitization did not change the number of TCRs with a frequency above 1 in 1000, and there was no evidence of changes in global repertoire structure.

The protocol used for the library was RACE. Sequencer: NextSeq 500. During library preparation, unique molecular identifiers were attached to individual cDNA molecules so that TCRs could be counted quantitatively and reproducibly. Both TCR alpha and TCR beta chains were sequenced from each blood RNA sample. As for the original processing: A median of about 89,000 TCRs per sample was observed, with a range of roughly 23,224 to 700,000. The Decombinator software suite was used to annotate the V, J and CDR3 of the TCR reads. To make PS versus PT1 abundance plots, every sample was subsampled to the same number of TCRs (28,000). TCRs were defined as expanded if absent before sensitization and observed at least eight times at the 2-week time point. Through fastp at Q25 and MiXCR, TCRdb rebuilt clones from the public reads, retaining in-frame beta chains. Every entry covers one CDR3 protein and lists the most common genes and DNA from its rows. These V and J calls rely on TCRdb rather than the paper's analysis. For this sample the table gives 62,000 or so distinct CDR3 sequences, of which approximately 9.9% were detected only once. 4.5% to 6.5% of the sample belongs to the ten largest clones.

There are many counts of this clonotype. What antigen it recognizes has not been identified. Per-nucleotide qualities are absent, and no much larger clonotype sits a single base away. The label giving this sample's time point can be read as: pre-sensitization, week 0. The treatment or condition tag for this specimen amounts to: therapeutic diphenylcyclopropenone sensitization with weekly scalp DPC. At every patch-test visit, the blood draw took place before the patch test was put on. Eligible patients were aged 18 to 70, diagnosed with alopecia, deemed suitable for DPC therapy, and excluded if pregnant. Total RNA was extracted from unfractionated whole blood that had been collected in Tempus Blood RNA tubes. Spanning cysteine to phenylalanine, the CDR3 consists of 15 amino acids. Only the CDR3 part of the read is kept: 45 bases, read in frame from the first base. Trimming accounts for 3 bases at V and 5 bases at J, while the number of junction bases matched to no gene is 7. CDR1 and CDR2 are drawn from the germline V gene (reference sequence): SEHNR, FQNEAQ.

This chain is built from TRBV7-9 and TRBJ1-1, with TRBD1 identical over 9 junction bases. The source was whole blood, collected in connection with sensitization to the hapten diphenylcyclopropenone (DPC). This sequence was found in a woman in her 50s with alopecia areata. Some clones in this sample may be carry-over from other donors' samples. The CDR3 reads as follows: CASSLGTGLGTEAFF. DNA sequence: TGTGCCAGCAGCTTGGGGACAGGGCTTGGAACTGAAGCTTTCTTT.